This T cell receptor beta chain is drawn from a study of T cells expressing NK-cell markers. Germline CDR1 and CDR2: DFQATT and SNEGSKA (reference sequence). The CDR3 covers 14 residues. TCRdb derives one entry per CDR3 protein from the 5' RACE reads, leaving out DNA. The sample totals about 140,000 distinct CDR3 sequences; its top ten clones hold around 10%. Sequencing was carried out using blood T cells: a sorted CD56 or NKG2C T cell subset, CD4+ or CD8+ T cells, or bulk PBMC T cells (not recorded which). The clonotype comes from a man between 18 and 35 years old in good health. The rearrangement links TRBV20-1 to TRBJ1-4. The CDR3: CSASFQDANEKLFF.